This T cell receptor beta chain was retrieved from a study of vaccination and CD4 T cells after COVID-19. Study at large: SARS-CoV-2, HCoV-NL63, HCoV-OC43 and HCoV-229E supplied the overlapping spike peptides used to stimulate cells. Study results and caveats: Recorded median SARS-CoV-2-reactive clonotype numbers increased from about 20 to 38 without reaching significance.

V was trimmed by 0 bases and J by 3 bases, leaving 6 bases between them. The length of the CDR3 is 14 residues. Germline-derived CDR1 and CDR2 are KGHSH and LQKENI. A remark on this clonotype: What it binds is not known.

Treatment defined: roughly 11-day PBMC culture with coronavirus spike peptide pools or control peptides (ViraFEST assay). PCR tests turned positive between March and December 2020, before US Alpha, Beta and Delta variants. Sequenced with the Oncomine TCR Beta short-read assay was DNA taken from cultured CD4+ T cells. Genomic DNA was extracted from cultured CD4+ T cells. TCRdb fed the PCR reads into MiXCR, producing one record per CDR3 protein. The data contain about 16,000 distinct CDR3 sequences, approximately 48% of them seen just once; the ten biggest clones take up 4.5% to 6%. The starting material was CD4+ T cells from blood, cultured in vitro, obtained before SARS-CoV-2 vaccination. The chain employs TRBV18 and TRBJ2-1, with D unresolved. The clonotype originates from a human donor who had recovered from COVID-19. The chain's CDR3 is CASSPPPNYNEQFF. In DNA, the CDR3 is TGTGCCAGCTCACCACCCCCGAACTACAATGAGCAGTTCTTC.